A single sample gave rise to the 10 T cell receptor beta chains below, sequenced in a study of T-cell reconstitution after alpha-beta-depleted transplantation in children. Preparation of the TCRbeta library involved a method that used unique molecular identifiers. TCRdb processed the PCR reads anew with MiXCR; each CDR3 protein has one entry. The data contain approximately 270,000 distinct CDR3 sequences, roughly a quarter of them singletons. Sequencing was performed on PBMCs, mostly from graft donor cells, taken 360 days after TCRalphabeta/CD19-depleted stem cell transplant. These receptors came from a female patient aged 2 to 10 who had a stem cell transplant for congenital amegakaryocytic thrombocytopenia, so the T cells may come from the graft donor.

The V call is TRBV20-1, the J call TRBJ2-1; D may be TRBD1 or TRBD2 (5 bases each). V lost 0 bases and J 10 bases, leaving 16 bases between the germline ends. The length of the CDR3 is 14 residues. Germline CDR1 DFQATT, CDR2 SNEGSKA (reference sequence). CDR3 nucleotide sequence: TGCAGTGCTAGAGATGACGGGGCCCCCCCAGAGCAGTTCTTC. Its protein is CSARDDGAPPEQFF.

The rearrangement links TRBV9 to TRBJ1-3, with TRBD1 as a possible D gene (5 bases). Germline-derived CDR1 and CDR2 are SGDLS and YYNGEE. The CDR3 length is 15 residues. V lost 4 bases, J lost 2 bases, and 13 bases lay in between. CDR3 in DNA: TGTGCCAGCAGCTACTGGGGACGCCCTGGAAACACCATATATTTT. Encoded protein: CASSYWGRPGNTIYF.

The V gene is TRBV1, the J gene TRBJ1-6; TRBD1, the table's D call, lacks a check against the DNA. TRBV1 represents a pseudogene. The CDR3 totals 18 residues. CDR3 nucleotides: TGCACCAGCAGCCAAGAGCACGGGGGACAGAGCCTTTATTCACCCCTCCACTTT. This encodes CTSSQEHGGQSLYSPLHF.

This clonotype was picked up a small number of times. CDR3 sequence (DNA): TGTGCCAGCAGCCAAGTGAAGGCGTCCGACCAGTCTTGGGAGCAGTACTTC. Translated, it gives CASSQVKASDQSWEQYF. V gene TRBV4-2 combines with J gene TRBJ2-7; no clear D. CDR3 length equals 17 residues. Germline V gene sequence: CDR1 LGHNA, CDR2 YNFKEQ. Trimming cost V 1 base and J 7 bases, with 23 bases left between them.

This chain links TRBV29-1 with TRBJ2-5, with TRBD2 as a possible D gene (6 bases). CDR1 is SQVTM, CDR2 ANQGSEA, per germline. V gave up 7 bases and J gave up 8 bases, with 17 bases separating them. This CDR3 is built from 12 residues. CDR3 nucleotides: TGCAGCGCCCGATTAGCGGCTCAAACCCAGTACTTC. It specifies CSARLAAQTQYF.

The CDR3 region is CATSALTDTQYF. CDR3 DNA sequence: TGTGCCACAAGCGCGCTCACAGATACGCAGTATTTT. The V gene is TRBV2, the J gene TRBJ2-3; D is unresolved. The germline V and J ends were trimmed by 10 bases and 2 bases, with 10 bases remaining between them. The CDR3 is 12 amino acids. The V gene's germline CDR1 is SNHLY and CDR2 FYNNEI.

The sample holds one count of this clonotype. This chain links TRBV5-1 with TRBJ1-1; tentative D call: TRBD1 (5 bases). Germline CDR1 reads SGHRS; CDR2 reads YFSETQ. Between the trimmed V and J ends, which lost 4 bases and 1 base, there was a span of 14 bases. This CDR3 spans 15 amino acids. The CDR3 bases are TGCGCCAGCAGCACGGACACGCAGGGGAACACTGAAGCTTTCTTT. It specifies CASSTDTQGNTEAFF.

The chain has TRBV20-1 and TRBJ1-5, with D perhaps TRBD1 (5 bases). The germline gives CDR1 DFQATT, CDR2 SNEGSKA (reference sequence). V lost 2 bases, J lost 4 bases, and 15 bases lay in between. CDR3 length: 15 residues. The CDR3 nucleotides are TGCAGTGCTAGAACTACCGGGACTTCAAATCAGCCCCAGCATTTT. Amino acids: CSARTTGTSNQPQHF.

This chain connects TRBV11-2 to TRBJ2-3; the D is unclear. This CDR3 contains 14 residues. Germline V CDR1 and CDR2: SGHAT, FQNNGV. The V end was cut by 5 bases, the J end by 2 bases, with 11 bases between. The CDR3 here is CASSPTGFTDTQYF. DNA for the CDR3: TGTGCCAGCAGCCCAACGGGTTTCACAGATACGCAGTATTTT.

There are a few counts of this clonotype. The chain joins TRBV28 to TRBJ2-5; 8 bases map to TRBD2. Germline V gives CDR1 MDHEN, CDR2 SYDVKM. The CDR3 is made up of 15 amino acids. With V trimmed by 4 bases and J by 5 bases, 9 bases remained unmatched. CDR3: CASSSPGGSRETQYF. DNA for the CDR3: TGTGCCAGCAGTTCCCCGGGAGGGTCCCGGGAGACCCAGTACTTC.